This paragraph covers one T cell receptor beta chain sequence. The data originate from a study of T cells in Graves' hyperthyroidism and ophthalmopathy. Amplified TCR beta CDR3 regions came from RNA transcripts. The study used the HTBI primer set for a first-round RT-PCR of the TCR CDR3. TCRdb re-derived calls from the multiplex PCR reads in MiXCR, one entry per CDR3 protein. The table lists roughly 700,000 distinct CDR3 sequences, 30% to 40% of them singletons. The germline V gene has CDR1 MNHEY and CDR2 SVGAGI. The V end lost 4 bases, the J end lost 8 bases, and 8 bases lay between the germline ends. The CDR3 contains 12 residues.

Sequences were obtained from blood. The chain joins TRBV6-5 to TRBJ1-4; D is unclear. The receptor was isolated from a woman aged 40-49 years with Graves' hyperthyroidism. The CDR3 DNA follows: TGTGCCAGCAGTTCTAGCCGGGAAAAACTGTTTTTT. This codes for CASSSSREKLFF.